The 14 T cell receptor beta chains in this list originate from one sample, sequenced in a study of CD8 T cells in Susac syndrome. Random-hexamer reverse transcription was applied to roughly 0.5 to 1 ug RNA. TCRdb re-analysed the immunoSEQ multiplex PCR reads in MiXCR, keeping a single row per CDR3 protein. The table lists under 300,000 distinct CDR3 sequences, 95% to 97% of them singletons, with about 0.095% in the top ten. Sample: CD4+ T cells from PBMCs. These TCRs come from a human donor with Susac syndrome.

This clonotype has only one observation. The chain has TRBV9 and TRBJ2-5; no reliable D call. V gave up 0 bases and J gave up 2 bases, with 11 bases separating them. The germline V gene has CDR1 SGDLS and CDR2 YYNGEE. The length of the CDR3 is 15 residues. The CDR3 DNA reads TGTGCCAGCAGCGTAGCTGTTCGTGGGCAAGAGACCCAGTACTTC. It is translated as CASSVAVRGQETQYF.

This chain uses TRBV7-9 with TRBJ1-2; possibly TRBD1 for D (5 bases). V was shortened by 5 bases and J by 5 bases, with 15 bases between the two germline ends. Per the germline V gene, CDR1 is SEHNR and CDR2 is FQNEAQ (reference sequence). This CDR3 has 14 residues. The CDR3 bases are TGTGCCAGCAGCCCTCGGAGAGGGGAGTATGGCTACACCTTC. Its protein is CASSPRRGEYGYTF.

The chain combines TRBV12-3 or TRBV12-4 with TRBJ1-2; D unresolved. Trimming stripped 3 bases from V and 7 bases from J, with 9 bases between. The CDR3 consists of 12 residues. The CDR3 here is CASSLRAGGYTF. In nucleotides, the CDR3 is TGTGCCAGCAGTTTGAGGGCGGGTGGCTACACCTTC.

The gene calls are TRBV9 and TRBJ2-1, with 7 bases that match TRBD2. Germline CDR1 SGDLS, CDR2 YYNGEE. V gave up 2 bases and J gave up 5 bases; unmatched junction bases: 4. This CDR3 region has 14 residues. For the CDR3, the DNA is TGTGCCAGCAGCGTCCGTGGGACTAACAATGAGCAGTTCTTC. Its translation: CASSVRGTNNEQFF.

The chain's CDR3 is CASGPGRAEAFF. The CDR3 region has the DNA TGTGCTAGTGGCCCAGGGAGGGCTGAAGCTTTCTTT. The chain carries TRBV12-5 and TRBJ1-1, with a tentative D call TRBD1 (5 bases). Germline CDR1 and CDR2: LGHNT and FRNRAP. The CDR3 totals 12 residues. V was trimmed by 6 bases and J by 6 bases, leaving 11 bases between them. Complete variable domain (other parts from reference TRBV12-5 and TRBJ1-1): DARVTQTPRHKVTEMGQEVTMRCQPILGHNTVFWYRQTMMQGLELLAYFRNRAPLDDSGMPKDRFSAEMPDATLATLKIQPSEPRDSAVYFCASGPGRAEAFFGQGTRLTVV.

A single count supports this clonotype. The chain couples TRBV20-1 to TRBJ2-7; D is tentatively TRBD1 or TRBD2 (7 bases each). From germline, CDR1 is DFQATT and CDR2 SNEGSKA (reference sequence). The CDR3 covers 11 residues. In DNA form, the CDR3 reads TGCAGCGCGGGGGACAGCCTCGAGCAGTACTTC. Its translation: CSAGDSLEQYF.

The CDR3 bases are TGCGCCAGCAGCCGGGGACAGGGTATCCGTCAGCCCCAGCATTTT. This translates into CASSRGQGIRQPQHF. V and J are TRBV4-1 and TRBJ1-5; 9 bases fit TRBD1. V was pared by 4 bases and J by 6 bases, with 7 bases of the junction left unmatched. The CDR3 sequence is 15 residues long. Looked up from germline, CDR1 is MGHRA and CDR2 is YSYEKL.

This rearrangement joins TRBV20-1 to TRBJ2-1; a weak D match, TRBD1 (5 bases). CDR1 is DFQATT and CDR2 is SNEGSKA in the germline V gene (reference sequence). With 1 base removed from V and 0 bases from J, the gap between germline ends came to 13 bases. The CDR3 has 16 amino acids. CDR3 bases: TGCAGTGCTAGAGCAGGGTATAGGGGCTCCTACAATGAGCAGTTCTTC. This gives the protein CSARAGYRGSYNEQFF.

This sequence joins TRBV20-1 and TRBJ2-7; D is unclear. Trimming shortened V by 3 bases and J by 4 bases, and 7 bases separated the two germline ends. The CDR3 loop spans 11 amino acids. The germline V gene encodes CDR1 DFQATT and CDR2 SNEGSKA (reference sequence). The CDR3 here is CSASSQYEQYF. CDR3 nucleotide sequence: TGCAGTGCTAGCAGCCAATACGAGCAGTACTTC.

V and J are TRBV15 and TRBJ2-3, with D perhaps matching TRBD2 (5 bases). Germline V lookup: CDR1 LNHNV, CDR2 YYDKDF (reference sequence). The V end was cut by 5 bases, the J end by 3 bases, with 15 bases between. The CDR3 is 15 amino acids. The CDR3 DNA reads TGTGCCACCAGCCCCCGGAGGTCGGGGACAGATACGCAGTATTTT. It translates to CATSPRRSGTDTQYF.

V usage is TRBV11-2 and J usage is TRBJ1-1, with D possibly matching TRBD1 (5 bases). V was pared by 1 base and J by 5 bases, with 11 bases between. The CDR3 has 14 amino acids. Per germline, CDR1 SGHAT and CDR2 FQNNGV. The CDR3 coding sequence is TGTGCCAGCAGCTTAGTGGTGGGGGGGACTGAAGCTTTCTTT. It codes for CASSLVVGGTEAFF. Supplemented by reference TRBV11-2 and TRBJ1-1, the full variable domain reads EAGVAQSPRYKIIEKRQSVAFWCNPISGHATLYWYQQILGQGPKLLIQFQNNGVVDDSQLPKDRFSAERLKGVDSTLKIQPAKLEDSAVYLCASSLVVGGTEAFFGQGTRLTVV.

This rearrangement joins TRBV27 to TRBJ2-6; D is possibly TRBD2 (5 bases). The germline V and J ends were trimmed by 5 bases and 4 bases, with 21 bases remaining between them. The CDR3 length is 18 residues. The germline CDR1 and CDR2 sequences are MNHEY and SMNVEV (reference sequence). The CDR3 here is CASSPNLALAPGANVLTF. The DNA of the CDR3 is TGTGCCAGCAGTCCCAATCTAGCCCTTGCCCCGGGGGCCAACGTCCTGACTTTC.

The chain recombines TRBV14 with TRBJ2-6; the D gene is possibly TRBD2 (5 bases). Germline V gene sequence: CDR1 SGHDN, CDR2 FVKESK. V was shortened by 4 bases and J by 0 bases, with 13 bases between the two germline ends. The CDR3 length is 17 residues. The CDR3 loop is CASSPQRRASGANVLTF. In nucleotides, the CDR3 is TGTGCCAGCAGCCCACAGAGGCGGGCCTCTGGGGCCAACGTCCTGACTTTC. Combining the CDR3 with reference TRBV14 and TRBJ2-6 gives the whole variable domain EAGVTQFPSHSVIEKGQTVTLRCDPISGHDNLYWYRRVMGKEIKFLLHFVKESKQDESGMPNNRFLAERTGGTYSTLKVQPAELEDSGVYFCASSPQRRASGANVLTFGAGSRLTVL.

The J gene is TRBJ1-2, the V gene TRBV10-3, with D unresolved. Per the germline V gene, CDR1 is ENHRY and CDR2 is SYGVKD. CDR3 length equals 12 residues. V shed 0 bases and J shed 10 bases, with 9 bases lying between them. Here the CDR3 reads CAISESSRSYTF. CDR3 sequence (DNA): TGTGCCATCAGTGAGTCGAGCAGGTCCTACACCTTC.